Shown below are 17 T cell receptor beta chains from a single sample sequenced in a study of T cell responses to AZD1222 COVID-19 vaccine. Libraries were prepared by immunoSEQ multiplex PCR; TCRdb keeps only in-frame clonotypes and omits some of them. The table includes approximately 130,000 clones, over 90% detected once. The sequencing here drew on peripheral blood, taken on day 0 of AZD1222 vaccination. These receptors all come from an adult in good health.

This sequence joins TRBV4-1 and TRBJ1-3; D possibly corresponds to TRBD1 (5 bases). The V gene's germline CDR1 is MGHRA and CDR2 YSYEKL. There are 15 residues in the CDR3. Between the trimmed V and J ends, which lost 0 bases and 1 base, there was a span of 7 bases. The CDR3 DNA reads as TGCGCCAGCAGCCAAGAGCCAGGGTCTGGAAACACCATATATTTT. Translating gives CASSQEPGSGNTIYF.

This chain uses TRBV27 with TRBJ2-7; D remains unclear. Germline CDR1 MNHEY, CDR2 SMNVEV (reference sequence). The ends were cut back, 1 base at V and 4 bases at J, with 11 bases in the middle. CDR3 length equals 14 residues. Written as DNA, the CDR3 is TGTGCCAGCAGTTTATATCCGGGTTTTTACGAGCAGTACTTC. Translating gives CASSLYPGFYEQYF.

The J gene is TRBJ1-2, the V gene TRBV28; tentatively, D is TRBD1 (6 bases). CDR3 length: 14 residues. V gave up 7 bases and J gave up 3 bases, with 15 bases separating them. Germline assignment: CDR1 MDHEN and CDR2 SYDVKM. The CDR3 DNA reads as TGTGCCAGCACTTTCGGGGGGCGCGACTATGGCTACACCTTC. Residues: CASTFGGRDYGYTF.

The V gene is TRBV4-1, the J gene TRBJ1-2; D unclear. This CDR3 has 13 residues. The germline V and J ends were trimmed by 4 bases and 5 bases, with 11 bases remaining between them. Per germline, CDR1 MGHRA and CDR2 YSYEKL. The CDR3 protein is CASSRIGRYGYTF. The CDR3 DNA sequence: TGCGCCAGCAGCCGGATTGGAAGGTATGGCTACACCTTC.

The chain couples TRBV9 to TRBJ2-7, with TRBD1 identical over 10 bases. This CDR3 spans 15 amino acids. V dropped 4 bases and J dropped 6; count of bases not matched to a gene: 10. Germline lookup yields CDR1 SGDLS and CDR2 YYNGEE. The DNA for the CDR3 is TGTGCCAGCAGCCGGGGAGGGACAGGGGTCGCCGAGCAGTACTTC. Translated: CASSRGGTGVAEQYF.

The J gene is TRBJ1-1, the V gene TRBV9; D remains ambiguous. Trimming stripped 0 bases from V and 11 bases from J, with 14 bases between. The germline V gene encodes CDR1 SGDLS and CDR2 YYNGEE. CDR3 length: 13 amino acids. In DNA, the CDR3 is TGTGCCAGCAGCGTAGAACTGAGCCGAGGGGCTTTCTTT. Its protein product is CASSVELSRGAFF. Together with reference TRBV9 and TRBJ1-1, the CDR3 gives the full variable domain: DSGVTQTPKHLITATGQRVTLRCSPRSGDLSVYWYQQSLDQGLQFLIQYYNGEERAKGNILERFSAQQFPDLHSELNLSSLELGDSALYFCASSVELSRGAFFGQGTRLTVV.

J is TRBJ2-1 and V is TRBV29-1, with TRBD2 matching 9 bases. Germline-derived CDR1 and CDR2 are SQVTM and ANQGSEA. The length of the CDR3 is 14 residues. V trimming: 7 bases; J trimming: 9 bases; junction bases outside the gene matches: 13. The chain's CDR3 is CSAAGGGAYFEQFF. For the CDR3, the DNA is TGCAGCGCCGCAGGCGGGGGGGCCTATTTTGAGCAGTTCTTC.

This clone came up once. The gene calls are TRBV4-1 and TRBJ2-2, with 9 positions matching TRBD2. The CDR3 is 17 residues long. Germline CDR1 MGHRA, CDR2 YSYEKL. V shed 4 bases, J shed 4 bases, and the junction held 10 bases outside the gene matches. CDR3 loop: CASSLPLAGKSTGELFF. For the CDR3, the DNA is TGCGCCAGCAGCCTCCCCCTAGCGGGGAAGAGCACCGGGGAGCTGTTTTTT.

The genes are TRBV6-5 and TRBJ2-5; TRBD1 might be the D (5 bases). Trimming pared 6 bases from V and 2 bases from J, leaving 10 bases between. CDR1 is MNHEY and CDR2 is SVGAGI in the germline V gene. This CDR3 is built from 13 residues. The CDR3 region is CASSRVVQETQYF. The CDR3 bases are TGTGCCAGCAGCAGGGTCGTTCAAGAGACCCAGTACTTC.

This chain connects TRBV3-1 (or the pseudogene TRBV3-2) to TRBJ1-1; 10 bases fit TRBD1. The ends lost 4 bases at V and 5 bases at J; junction bases unmatched: 1. The CDR3 covers 13 residues. From germline, CDR1 is LGHDT and CDR2 YNNKEL (reference sequence). The CDR3 reads CASSLGQGTEAFF. The CDR3 nucleotides read TGTGCCAGCAGCCTGGGACAGGGGACTGAAGCTTTCTTT.

The chain is built from TRBV4-1 and TRBJ1-3; D remains unclear. V was clipped by 0 bases and J by 2 bases, with 8 bases between them. CDR3 length: 15 residues. The V gene's germline CDR1 is MGHRA and CDR2 YSYEKL. The CDR3 here is CASSQDLHAGNTIYF. The CDR3 region has the DNA TGCGCCAGCAGCCAAGATCTTCACGCTGGAAACACCATATATTTT.

The chain employs TRBV25-1 and TRBJ1-1; possibly TRBD1 for D (5 bases). Germline lookup yields CDR1 MGHDK and CDR2 SYGVNS. The CDR3 spans 14 residues. The germline V and J ends were trimmed by 4 bases and 6 bases, with 15 bases remaining between them. Written as DNA, the CDR3 is TGTGCCAGCAGTGTCGGAGGGGACCTTTCTGAAGCTTTCTTT. Translation: CASSVGGDLSEAFF. The full variable domain, with the rest looked up from reference TRBV25-1 and TRBJ1-1, is EADIYQTPRYLVIGTGKKITLECSQTMGHDKMYWYQQDPGMELHLIHYSYGVNSTEKGDLSSESTVSRIRTEHFPLTLESARPSHTSQYLCASSVGGDLSEAFFGQGTRLTVV.

The CDR3 reads CASSLSSGVGTQYF. Written as DNA, the CDR3 is TGTGCCAGCAGCCTATCATCAGGGGTCGGGACCCAGTACTTC. The rearrangement uses TRBV27 and TRBJ2-5; perhaps TRBD1 as D (6 bases). The V end lost 6 bases, the J end lost 7 bases, and 18 bases lay between the germline ends. The CDR3 length is 14 residues. The germline CDR1 and CDR2 sequences are MNHEY and SMNVEV (reference sequence).

J is TRBJ1-1 and V is TRBV6-5; D is unresolved. V gave up 0 bases and J gave up 0 bases, with 8 bases separating them. CDR1 is MNHEY, CDR2 SVGAGI, per germline. This CDR3 region has 15 residues. The CDR3 DNA sequence: TGTGCCAGCAGTTACTCGGCAGTCATGAACACTGAAGCTTTCTTT. This codes for CASSYSAVMNTEAFF.

The chain combines TRBV7-2 with TRBJ2-3; D might be TRBD1 or TRBD2, each matching 6 bases. This CDR3 region has 17 residues. The V gene's germline CDR1 is SGHTA and CDR2 FQGNSA. Trimming cost V 1 base and J 2 bases, with 16 bases left between them. CDR3 coding DNA: TGTGCCAGCAGCTTAGTCTGGGCGGGACAAGACACAGATACGCAGTATTTT. It is translated as CASSLVWAGQDTDTQYF.

J is TRBJ1-1 and V is TRBV7-2; no clear D. V was shortened by 7 bases and J by 4 bases, with 7 bases between the two germline ends. This CDR3 region has 11 residues. Looked up from germline, CDR1 is SGHTA and CDR2 is FQGNSA. The CDR3 loop reads CASTRVTEAFF. In DNA form, the CDR3 reads TGTGCCAGCACGAGGGTCACTGAAGCTTTCTTT.

J is TRBJ1-1 and V is TRBV30, with D possibly matching TRBD1 (5 bases). The V and J ends lost 4 bases and 1 base respectively, with 10 bases between them. The germline CDR1 and CDR2 sequences are GTSNPN and SVGIG (reference sequence). The CDR3 consists of 13 residues. CDR3 residues: CAWTGTANTEAFF. CDR3 DNA: TGTGCCTGGACTGGGACGGCGAACACTGAAGCTTTCTTT.